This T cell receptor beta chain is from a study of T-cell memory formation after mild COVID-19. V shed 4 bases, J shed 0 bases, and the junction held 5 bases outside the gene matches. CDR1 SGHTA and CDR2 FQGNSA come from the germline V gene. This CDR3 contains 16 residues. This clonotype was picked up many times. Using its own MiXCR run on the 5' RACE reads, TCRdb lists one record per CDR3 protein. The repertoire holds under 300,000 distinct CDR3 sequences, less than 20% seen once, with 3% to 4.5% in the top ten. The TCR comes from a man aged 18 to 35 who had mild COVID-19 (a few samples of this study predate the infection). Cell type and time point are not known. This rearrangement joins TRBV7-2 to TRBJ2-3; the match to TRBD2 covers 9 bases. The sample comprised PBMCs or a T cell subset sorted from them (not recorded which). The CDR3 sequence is CASSWRLAASTDTQYF. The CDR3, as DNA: TGTGCCAGCAGCTGGAGACTAGCGGCTAGCACAGATACGCAGTATTTT.